This T cell receptor beta chain was profiled in a study of cytomegalovirus exposure and HLA in healthy donors. Study-level findings and limits: Rare TCR sequences predominated, though certain public TCRs were found in many donors.

For this clone: What it binds is not known. This sample includes further DNA sequences coding for the same CDR3.

The study ran its PCR with 60 Vbeta and 13 Jbeta primers. Data came from immunoSEQ multiplex PCR; TCRdb stores just in-frame clones and leaves some out. The repertoire holds more than 200,000 clones, with over 65% as singletons. Looked up from germline, CDR1 is KGHSH and CDR2 is LQKENI. The CDR3 sequence is 15 residues long. V dropped 0 bases and J dropped 1 base, with 7 bases sitting between them. The source material was PBMCs. This TCR was recovered from a man in his forties or fifties in good health and CMV-seronegative. The V and J genes are TRBV18 and TRBJ2-1; tentatively, D is TRBD1 (5 bases). Here the CDR3 reads CASSPPTASYNEQFF. The CDR3, as DNA: TGTGCCAGCTCACCACCGACAGCGTCCTACAATGAGCAGTTCTTC. Combining the CDR3 with reference TRBV18 and TRBJ2-1 gives the whole variable domain NAGVMQNPRHLVRRRGQEARLRCSPMKGHSHVYWYRQLPEEGLKFMVYLQKENIIDESGMPKERFSAEFPKEGPSILRIQQVVRGDSAAYFCASSPPTASYNEQFFGPGTRLTVL.